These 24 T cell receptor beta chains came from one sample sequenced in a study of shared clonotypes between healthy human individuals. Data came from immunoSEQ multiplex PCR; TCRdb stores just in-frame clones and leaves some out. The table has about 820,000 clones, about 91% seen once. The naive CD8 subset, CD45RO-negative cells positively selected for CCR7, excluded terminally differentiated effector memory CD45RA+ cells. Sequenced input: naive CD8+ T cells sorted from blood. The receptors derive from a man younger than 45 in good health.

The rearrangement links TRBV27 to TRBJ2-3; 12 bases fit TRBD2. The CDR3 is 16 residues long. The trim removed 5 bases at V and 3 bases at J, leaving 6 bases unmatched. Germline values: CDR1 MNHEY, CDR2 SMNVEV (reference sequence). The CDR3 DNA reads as TGTGCCAGCAGTCTACAACTAGCGGGAGGTACAGATACGCAGTATTTT. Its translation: CASSLQLAGGTDTQYF.

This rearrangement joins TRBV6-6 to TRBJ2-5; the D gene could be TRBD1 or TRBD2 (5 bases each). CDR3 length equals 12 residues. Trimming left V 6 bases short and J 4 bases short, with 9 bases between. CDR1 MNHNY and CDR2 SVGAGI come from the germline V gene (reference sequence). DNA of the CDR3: TGTGCCAGCAGCCGGGACGGAGAGACCCAGTACTTC. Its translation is CASSRDGETQYF.

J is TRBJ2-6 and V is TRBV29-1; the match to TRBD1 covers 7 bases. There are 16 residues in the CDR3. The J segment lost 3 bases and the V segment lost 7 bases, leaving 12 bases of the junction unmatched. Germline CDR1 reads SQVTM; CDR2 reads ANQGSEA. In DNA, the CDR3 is TGCAGCGCTGTAGGCAGGGGGTTATTTGGGGCCAACGTCCTGACTTTC. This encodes CSAVGRGLFGANVLTF.

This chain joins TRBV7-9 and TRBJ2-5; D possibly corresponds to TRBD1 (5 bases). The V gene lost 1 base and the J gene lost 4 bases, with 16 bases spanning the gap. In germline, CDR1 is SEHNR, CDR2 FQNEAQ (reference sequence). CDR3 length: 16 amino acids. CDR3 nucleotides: TGTGCCAGCAGCTTAGACGAGCTGTGGGGCCCAGAGACCCAGTACTTC. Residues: CASSLDELWGPETQYF.

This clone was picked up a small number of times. The DNA for the CDR3 is TGTGCCAGCAGCGCCCGACTCGACACTGAAGCTTTCTTT. It encodes CASSARLDTEAFF. The genes are TRBV7-9 and TRBJ1-1; D remains ambiguous. CDR1 SEHNR and CDR2 FQNEAQ come from the germline V gene (reference sequence). V lost 5 bases and J 3 bases, leaving 10 bases between the germline ends. This CDR3 is 13 amino acids long.

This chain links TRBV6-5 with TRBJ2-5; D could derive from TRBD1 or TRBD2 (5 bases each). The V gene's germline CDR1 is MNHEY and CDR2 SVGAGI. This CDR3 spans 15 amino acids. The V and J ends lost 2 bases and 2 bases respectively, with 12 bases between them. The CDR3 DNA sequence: TGTGCCAGCAGTTACGACAGAGCGGAGCAAGAGACCCAGTACTTC. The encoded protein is CASSYDRAEQETQYF.

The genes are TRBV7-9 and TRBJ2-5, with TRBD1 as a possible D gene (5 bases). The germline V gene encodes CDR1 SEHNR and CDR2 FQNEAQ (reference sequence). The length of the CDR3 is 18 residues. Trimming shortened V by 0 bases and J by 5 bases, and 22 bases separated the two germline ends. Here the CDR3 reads CASSLAGKTDTTKETQYF. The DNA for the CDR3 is TGTGCCAGCAGCTTAGCGGGGAAGACAGACACGACAAAGGAGACCCAGTACTTC. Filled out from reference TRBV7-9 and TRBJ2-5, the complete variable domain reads DTGVSQNPRHKITKRGQNVTFRCDPISEHNRLYWYRQTLGQGPEFLTYFQNEAQLEKSRLLSDRFSAERPKGSFSTLEIQRTEQGDSAMYLCASSLAGKTDTTKETQYFGPGTRLLVL.

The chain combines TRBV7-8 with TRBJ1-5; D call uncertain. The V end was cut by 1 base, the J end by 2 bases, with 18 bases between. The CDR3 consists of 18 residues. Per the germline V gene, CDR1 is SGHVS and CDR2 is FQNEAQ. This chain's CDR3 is CASSLVLRQRDGNQPQHF. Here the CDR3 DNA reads TGTGCCAGCAGCTTAGTTTTGCGGCAGCGAGATGGCAATCAGCCCCAGCATTTT.

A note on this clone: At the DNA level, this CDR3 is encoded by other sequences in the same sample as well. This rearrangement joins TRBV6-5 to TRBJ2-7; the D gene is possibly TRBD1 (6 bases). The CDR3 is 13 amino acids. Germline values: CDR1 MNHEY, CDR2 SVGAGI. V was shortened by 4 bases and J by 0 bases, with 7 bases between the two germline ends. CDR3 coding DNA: TGTGCCAGCAGTTTAGGGGGCTCCTACGAGCAGTACTTC. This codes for CASSLGGSYEQYF.

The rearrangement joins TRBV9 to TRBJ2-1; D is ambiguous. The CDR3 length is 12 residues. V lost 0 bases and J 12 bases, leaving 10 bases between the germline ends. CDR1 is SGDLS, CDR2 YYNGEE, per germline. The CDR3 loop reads CASSVEGNGQFF. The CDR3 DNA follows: TGTGCCAGCAGCGTAGAAGGGAACGGGCAGTTCTTC.

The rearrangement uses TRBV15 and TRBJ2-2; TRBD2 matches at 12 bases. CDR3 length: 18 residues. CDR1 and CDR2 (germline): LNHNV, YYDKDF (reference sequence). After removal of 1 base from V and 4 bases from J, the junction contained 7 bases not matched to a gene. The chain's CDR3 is CATSRVATGLAGTGELFF. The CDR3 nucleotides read TGTGCCACCAGCAGAGTTGCCACGGGACTAGCGGGCACCGGGGAGCTGTTTTTT. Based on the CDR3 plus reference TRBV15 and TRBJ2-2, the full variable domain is DAMVIQNPRYQVTQFGKPVTLSCSQTLNHNVMYWYQQKSSQAPKLLFHYYDKDFNNEADTPDNFQSRRPNTSFCFLDIRSPGLGDTAMYLCATSRVATGLAGTGELFFGEGSRLTVL.

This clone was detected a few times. The CDR3 DNA sequence: TGTGCCAGCAGCTATGGTGGGGGGAGTAGCGGCCACTCCTACAATGAGCAGTTCTTC. This codes for CASSYGGGSSGHSYNEQFF. The rearrangement joins TRBV7-2 to TRBJ2-1; weak D call: TRBD2 (6 bases). The V gene lost 4 bases and the J gene lost 0 bases, with 22 bases spanning the gap. The V gene's germline CDR1 is SGHTA and CDR2 FQGNSA. The CDR3 sequence is 19 residues long.

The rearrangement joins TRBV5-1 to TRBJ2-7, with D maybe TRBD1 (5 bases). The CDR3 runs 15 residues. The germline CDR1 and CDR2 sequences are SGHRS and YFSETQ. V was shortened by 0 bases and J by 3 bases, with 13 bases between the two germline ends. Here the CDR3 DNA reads TGCGCCAGCAGCTTGGAGGGGCGGAAGGACTACGAGCAGTACTTC. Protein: CASSLEGRKDYEQYF. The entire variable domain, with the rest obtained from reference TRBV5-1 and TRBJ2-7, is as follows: KAGVTQTPRYLIKTRGQQVTLSCSPISGHRSVSWYQQTPGQGLQFLFEYFSETQRNKGNFPGRFSGRQFSNSRSEMNVSTLELGDSALYLCASSLEGRKDYEQYFGPGTRLTVT.

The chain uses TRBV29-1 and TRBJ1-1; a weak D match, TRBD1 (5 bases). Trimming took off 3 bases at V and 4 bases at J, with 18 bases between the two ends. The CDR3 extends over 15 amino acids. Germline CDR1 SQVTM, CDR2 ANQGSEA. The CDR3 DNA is TGCAGCGTTGAGACGGGGGATGGGTCCCTCACTGAAGCTTTCTTT. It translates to CSVETGDGSLTEAFF.

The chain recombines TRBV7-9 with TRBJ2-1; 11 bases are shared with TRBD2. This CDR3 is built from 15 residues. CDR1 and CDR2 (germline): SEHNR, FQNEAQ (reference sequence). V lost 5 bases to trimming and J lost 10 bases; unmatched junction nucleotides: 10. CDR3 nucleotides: TGTGCCAGCAGCGAGACTAGCGGGAAAGCTCGGGAGCAGTTCTTC. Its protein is CASSETSGKAREQFF. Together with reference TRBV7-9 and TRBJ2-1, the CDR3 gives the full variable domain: DTGVSQNPRHKITKRGQNVTFRCDPISEHNRLYWYRQTLGQGPEFLTYFQNEAQLEKSRLLSDRFSAERPKGSFSTLEIQRTEQGDSAMYLCASSETSGKAREQFFGPGTRLTVL.

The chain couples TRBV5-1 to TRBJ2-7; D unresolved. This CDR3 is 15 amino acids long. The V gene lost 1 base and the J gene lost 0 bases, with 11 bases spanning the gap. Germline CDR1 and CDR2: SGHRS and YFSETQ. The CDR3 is CASSLNPGISYEQYF. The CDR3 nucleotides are TGCGCCAGCAGCTTGAATCCCGGCATCTCCTACGAGCAGTACTTC.

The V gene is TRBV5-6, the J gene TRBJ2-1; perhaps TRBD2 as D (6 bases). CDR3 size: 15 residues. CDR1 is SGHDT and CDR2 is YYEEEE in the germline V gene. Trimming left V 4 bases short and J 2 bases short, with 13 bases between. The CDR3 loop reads CASSPGTVTYNEQFF. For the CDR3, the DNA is TGTGCCAGCAGCCCGGGGACTGTCACCTACAATGAGCAGTTCTTC.

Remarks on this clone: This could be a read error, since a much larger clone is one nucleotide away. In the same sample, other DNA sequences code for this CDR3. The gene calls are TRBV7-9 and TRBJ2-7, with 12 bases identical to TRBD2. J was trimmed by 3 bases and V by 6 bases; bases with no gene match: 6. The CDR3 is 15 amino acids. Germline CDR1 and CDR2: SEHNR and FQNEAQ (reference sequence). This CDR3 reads CASRSGLAGNYEQYF. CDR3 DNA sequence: TGTGCCAGCAGATCAGGACTAGCGGGAAACTACGAGCAGTACTTC. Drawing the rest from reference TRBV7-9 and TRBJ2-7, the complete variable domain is DTGVSQNPRHKITKRGQNVTFRCDPISEHNRLYWYRQTLGQGPEFLTYFQNEAQLEKSRLLSDRFSAERPKGSFSTLEIQRTEQGDSAMYLCASRSGLAGNYEQYFGPGTRLTVT.

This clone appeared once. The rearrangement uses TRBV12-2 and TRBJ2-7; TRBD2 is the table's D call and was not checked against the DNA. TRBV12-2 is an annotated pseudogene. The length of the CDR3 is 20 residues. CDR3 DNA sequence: TGTGCAAGTCGCTTAGCGTTAATTGTGCTAGCGGGAGGCCCGCCCTACGAGCAGTACTTC. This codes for CASRLALIVLAGGPPYEQYF.

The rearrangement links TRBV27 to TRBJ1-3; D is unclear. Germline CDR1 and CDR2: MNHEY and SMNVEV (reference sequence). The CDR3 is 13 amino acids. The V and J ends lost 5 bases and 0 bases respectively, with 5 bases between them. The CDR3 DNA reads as TGTGCCAGCAGTGCAAGCTCTGGAAACACCATATATTTT. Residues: CASSASSGNTIYF.

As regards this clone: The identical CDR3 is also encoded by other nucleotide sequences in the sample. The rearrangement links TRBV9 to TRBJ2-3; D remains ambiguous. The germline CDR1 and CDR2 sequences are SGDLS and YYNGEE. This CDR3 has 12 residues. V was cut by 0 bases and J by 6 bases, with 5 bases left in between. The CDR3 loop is CASSVDGDTQYF. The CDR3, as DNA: TGTGCCAGCAGCGTAGACGGGGATACGCAGTATTTT.

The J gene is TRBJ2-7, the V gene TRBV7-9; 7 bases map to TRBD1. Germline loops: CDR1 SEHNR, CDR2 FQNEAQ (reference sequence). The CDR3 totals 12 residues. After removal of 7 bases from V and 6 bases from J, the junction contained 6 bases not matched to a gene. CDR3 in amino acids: CASTRQGGEQYF. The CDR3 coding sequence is TGTGCCAGCACGCGACAGGGCGGCGAGCAGTACTTC.

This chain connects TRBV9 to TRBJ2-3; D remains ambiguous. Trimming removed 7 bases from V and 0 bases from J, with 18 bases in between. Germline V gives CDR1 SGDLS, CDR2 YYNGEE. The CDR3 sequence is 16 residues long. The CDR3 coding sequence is TGTGCCAGCTCGGCGAACAAAGTCTCTAGCACAGATACGCAGTATTTT. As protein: CASSANKVSSTDTQYF.

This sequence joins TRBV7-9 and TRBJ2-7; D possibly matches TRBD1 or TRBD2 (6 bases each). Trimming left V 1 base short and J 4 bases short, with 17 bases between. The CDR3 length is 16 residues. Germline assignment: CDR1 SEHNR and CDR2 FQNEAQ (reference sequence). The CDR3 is CASSLVGGLGAYEQYF. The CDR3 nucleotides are TGTGCCAGCAGCTTAGTCGGGGGCCTAGGGGCTTACGAGCAGTACTTC.